These 10 T cell receptor beta chains came from one sample sequenced in a study of untreated major depressive disorder. TCRdb's table, derived via immunoSEQ multiplex PCR, lists solely in-frame clones and lacks some. This sample carries tens of thousands of clones, 85% to 95% of them seen once, and the ten largest clones take around 0.32%. The source material was CD4+ T cells from PBMCs. The source of these receptors is a man aged 30 to 39 in good health.

The V call is TRBV25-1, the J call TRBJ2-5; 7 bases line up with TRBD1. Unmatched junction bases numbered 13, after V lost 4 bases and J lost 5 bases. The CDR3 is 16 amino acids. Germline lookup yields CDR1 MGHDK and CDR2 SYGVNS. As DNA, the CDR3 is TGTGCCAGCAGTGCCCTTGGGACAGCCTCCCGGGAGACCCAGTACTTC. Translation gives CASSALGTASRETQYF.

The count of this clone is one. This sequence joins TRBV10-3 and TRBJ1-2; the D gene is possibly TRBD1 (6 bases). V was pared by 8 bases and J by 5 bases, with 15 bases between. Germline V gene data show CDR1 as ENHRY and CDR2 as SYGVKD. The CDR3 consists of 13 residues. The CDR3, as DNA: TGTGCCATCGCGCCGGGGGGCATGTATGGCTACACCTTC. Its protein is CAIAPGGMYGYTF.

The chain joins TRBV4-3 to TRBJ2-5; D is perhaps TRBD1 (5 bases). CDR1 and CDR2 from the germline V gene are LGHNA and YSLEER. V was cut by 4 bases and J by 5 bases, with 17 bases left in between. This CDR3 comprises 15 residues. CDR3 region: CASSPHQGVGETQYF. CDR3 bases: TGCGCCAGCAGCCCACACCAGGGTGTGGGGGAGACCCAGTACTTC.

A single count supports this clone. The chain joins TRBV7-2 to TRBJ2-5, with D perhaps matching TRBD2 (5 bases). The CDR3 totals 16 residues. V was cut by 3 bases and J by 4 bases, with 18 bases left in between. The V gene's germline CDR1 is SGHTA and CDR2 FQGNSA. Here the CDR3 reads CASSFRRAEVRETQYF. CDR3 in DNA: TGTGCCAGCAGCTTTCGACGGGCGGAGGTACGAGAGACCCAGTACTTC. Full variable domain (missing parts from reference TRBV7-2 and TRBJ2-5): GAGVSQSPSNKVTEKGKDVELRCDPISGHTALYWYRQSLGQGLEFLIYFQGNSAPDKSGLPSDRFSAERTGGSVSTLTIQRTQQEDSAVYLCASSFRRAEVRETQYFGPGTRLLVL.

The chain employs TRBV5-1 and TRBJ2-7; a weak D match, TRBD2 (7 bases). The CDR3 spans 15 residues. V lost 4 bases and J lost 0, with 14 bases in between. The germline CDR1 and CDR2 sequences are SGHRS and YFSETQ. CDR3 amino acids: CASSPQGGGSYEQYF. The CDR3 DNA reads TGCGCCAGCAGCCCCCAAGGGGGGGGCTCCTACGAGCAGTACTTC.

The chain joins TRBV9 to TRBJ2-2, with 7 nucleotides matching TRBD2. CDR1 is SGDLS, CDR2 YYNGEE, per germline. CDR3 size: 14 residues. The J segment lost 6 bases and the V segment lost 0 bases, leaving 2 bases of the junction unmatched. The chain's CDR3 is CASSVDRGAGELFF. The DNA for the CDR3 is TGTGCCAGCAGCGTAGACCGGGGGGCCGGGGAGCTGTTTTTT. The full variable domain, in which reference TRBV9 and TRBJ2-2 provide the parts outside the CDR3, is DSGVTQTPKHLITATGQRVTLRCSPRSGDLSVYWYQQSLDQGLQFLIQYYNGEERAKGNILERFSAQQFPDLHSELNLSSLELGDSALYFCASSVDRGAGELFFGEGSRLTVL.

The chain combines TRBV7-3 with TRBJ2-1, with 13 bases fitting TRBD2. The germline gives CDR1 SGHTA, CDR2 FQGTGA. Trimming removed 6 bases from V and 6 bases from J; junction bases left unmatched: 5. This CDR3 is 15 amino acids long. CDR3 DNA sequence: TGTGCCAGCAGTTCGGGACTAGCGGGATTCAATGAGCAGTTCTTC. Translated: CASSSGLAGFNEQFF.

The chain is built from TRBV13 and TRBJ2-7; 9 nucleotides agree with TRBD1. CDR3 length: 19 residues. Germline CDR1 and CDR2: PRHDT and FYEKMQ (reference sequence). The V segment lost 5 bases and the J segment 5 bases; nucleotides outside the gene matches: 22. This CDR3 reads CASSHLGDRVAPGGHEQYF. The CDR3 coding sequence is TGTGCCAGCAGCCATCTCGGGGACAGGGTCGCCCCGGGCGGCCACGAGCAGTACTTC.

This chain links TRBV6-5 with TRBJ1-1; unclear D gene. V was clipped by 2 bases and J by 0 bases, with 7 bases between them. The CDR3 is made up of 14 amino acids. Germline CDR1 reads MNHEY; CDR2 reads SVGAGI. CDR3 sequence: CASSYALVNTEAFF. DNA for the CDR3: TGTGCCAGCAGTTACGCTTTGGTGAACACTGAAGCTTTCTTT.

The gene calls are TRBV6-5 and TRBJ1-1, with D perhaps matching TRBD1 (6 bases). CDR3 length equals 12 residues. Germline assignment: CDR1 MNHEY and CDR2 SVGAGI. The V gene lost 6 bases and the J gene lost 5 bases, with 10 bases spanning the gap. In DNA, the CDR3 is TGTGCCAGCAGCTCAGGGGTAACTGAAGCTTTCTTT. It specifies CASSSGVTEAFF.